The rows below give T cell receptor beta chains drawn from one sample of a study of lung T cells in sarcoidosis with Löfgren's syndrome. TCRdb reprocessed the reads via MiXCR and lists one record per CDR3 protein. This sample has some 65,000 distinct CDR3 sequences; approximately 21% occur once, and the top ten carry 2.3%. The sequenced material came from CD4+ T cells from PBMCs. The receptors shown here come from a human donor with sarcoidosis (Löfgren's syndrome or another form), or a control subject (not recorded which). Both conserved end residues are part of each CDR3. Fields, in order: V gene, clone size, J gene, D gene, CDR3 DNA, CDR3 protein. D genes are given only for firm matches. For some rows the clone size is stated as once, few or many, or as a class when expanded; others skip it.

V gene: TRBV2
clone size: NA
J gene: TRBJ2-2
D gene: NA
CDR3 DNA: TGTGCCAGCAGAATGACAGATACGAACACCGGGGAGCTGTTTTTT
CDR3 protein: CASRMTDTNTGELFF

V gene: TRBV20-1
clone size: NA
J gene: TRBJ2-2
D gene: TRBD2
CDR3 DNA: TGCAGTGCTAGGGGGCGGGAGAGGTGGACCGGGGAGCTGTTTTTT
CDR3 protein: CSARGRERWTGELFF

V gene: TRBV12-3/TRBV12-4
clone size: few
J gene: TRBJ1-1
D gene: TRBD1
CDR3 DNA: TGTGCCAGCAGTTCACAGGGGTTGACTGAAGCTTTCTTT
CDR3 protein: CASSSQGLTEAFF

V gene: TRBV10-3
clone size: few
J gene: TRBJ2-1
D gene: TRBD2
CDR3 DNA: TGTGCCATCAGTGATGCAACTAGCGGGGGATACAATGAGCAGTTCTTC
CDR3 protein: CAISDATSGGYNEQFF

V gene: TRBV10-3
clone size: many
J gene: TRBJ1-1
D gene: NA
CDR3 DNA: TGTGCCATCATGGGGTTCTTGAACACTGAAGCTTTCTTT
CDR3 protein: CAIMGFLNTEAFF

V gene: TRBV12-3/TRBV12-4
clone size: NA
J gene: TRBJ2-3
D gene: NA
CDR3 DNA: TGTGCCAGCAGTCGCCGTGACAGGGATACGCAGTATTTT
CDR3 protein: CASSRRDRDTQYF

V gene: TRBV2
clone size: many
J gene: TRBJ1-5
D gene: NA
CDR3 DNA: TGTGCCAGCAGTGAACAACAGGCGCCCAATCAGCCCCAGCATTTT
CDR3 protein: CASSEQQAPNQPQHF

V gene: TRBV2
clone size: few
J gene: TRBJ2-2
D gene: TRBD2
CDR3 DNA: TGTGCCAGCAGTGCCGGACTAGCGGTCACCGGGGAGCTGTTTTTT
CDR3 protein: CASSAGLAVTGELFF

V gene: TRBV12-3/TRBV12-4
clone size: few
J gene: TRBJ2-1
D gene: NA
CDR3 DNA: TGTGCCAGCAGTTTGCTAGCCCGCAATGAGCAGTTCTTC
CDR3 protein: CASSLLARNEQFF

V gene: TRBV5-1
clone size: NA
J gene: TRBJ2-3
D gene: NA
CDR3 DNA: TGCGCCAGCAGCTTGGTTCTCTCGGATAGGCAGTATTTT
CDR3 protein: CASSLVLSDRQYF

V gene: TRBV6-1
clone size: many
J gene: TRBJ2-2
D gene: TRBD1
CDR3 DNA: TGTGCCAGCAGCCGCGGCAGGGGGAACGGGGAGCTGTTTTTT
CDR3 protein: CASSRGRGNGELFF

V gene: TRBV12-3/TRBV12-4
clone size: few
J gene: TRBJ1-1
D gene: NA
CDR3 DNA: TGTGCCAGCAGTTTCCAAGCTATGAACACTGAAGCTTTCTTT
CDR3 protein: CASSFQAMNTEAFF

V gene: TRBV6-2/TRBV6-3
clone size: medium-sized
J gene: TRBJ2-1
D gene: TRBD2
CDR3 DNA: TGTGCCAGCAGTTACAGCGGGAAAGGTAATGAGCAGTTCTTC
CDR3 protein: CASSYSGKGNEQFF

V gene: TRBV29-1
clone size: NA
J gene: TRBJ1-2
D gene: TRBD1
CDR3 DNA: TGCAGCGTTGAACGAGACAGGGCGGGTGGCTACACCTTC
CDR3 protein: CSVERDRAGGYTF

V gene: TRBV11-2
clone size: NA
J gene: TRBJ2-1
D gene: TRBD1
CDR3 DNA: TGTGCCAGCAGAGACAGGGTTGGAGCCTACAATGAGCAGTTCTTC
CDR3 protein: CASRDRVGAYNEQFF

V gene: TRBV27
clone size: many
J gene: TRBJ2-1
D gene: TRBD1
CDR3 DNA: TGTGCCAGCAGAGCCCGGGACAGGGGTTTTTACAATGAGCAGTTCTTC
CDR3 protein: CASRARDRGFYNEQFF

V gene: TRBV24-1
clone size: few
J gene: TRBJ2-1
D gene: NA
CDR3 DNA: TGTGCCACCAGTGACCCAGTAGGGGGGAGGGTCTATGAGCAGTTCTTC
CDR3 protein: CATSDPVGGRVYEQFF

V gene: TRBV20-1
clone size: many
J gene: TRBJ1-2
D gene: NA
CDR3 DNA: TGCAGTGCTAGCGAACATGCGGGCTACACCTTC
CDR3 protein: CSASEHAGYTF

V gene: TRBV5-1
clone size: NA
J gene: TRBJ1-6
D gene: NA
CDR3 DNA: TGCGCCAGCAGCAGCGATACAGGGAACAATTCACCCCTCCACTTT
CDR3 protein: CASSSDTGNNSPLHF

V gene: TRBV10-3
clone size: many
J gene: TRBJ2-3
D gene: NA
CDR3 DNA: TGTGCCATCAGGGCAGACAGCGTCACAGATACGCAGTATTTT
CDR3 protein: CAIRADSVTDTQYF

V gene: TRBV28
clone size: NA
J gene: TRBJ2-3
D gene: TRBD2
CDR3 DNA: TGTGCCAGCAGTTTATCCGGGACTAGCGGACGTCGCGCAGATACGCAGTATTTT
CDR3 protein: CASSLSGTSGRRADTQYF

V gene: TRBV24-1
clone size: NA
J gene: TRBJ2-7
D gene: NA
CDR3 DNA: TGTGCCACCAGTGATCCCCGGGACACAAACAATGAGCAGTACTTC
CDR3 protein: CATSDPRDTNNEQYF

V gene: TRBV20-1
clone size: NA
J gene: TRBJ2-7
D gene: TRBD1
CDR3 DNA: TGCAGTGCTAGCATACGGGACAGGGGGCTTTACGAGCAGTACTTC
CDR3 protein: CSASIRDRGLYEQYF

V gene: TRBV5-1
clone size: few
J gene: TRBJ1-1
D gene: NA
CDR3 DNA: TGCGCCAGCAGCTTGGATGGCCAAGGGAACACTGAAGCTTTCTTT
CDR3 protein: CASSLDGQGNTEAFF

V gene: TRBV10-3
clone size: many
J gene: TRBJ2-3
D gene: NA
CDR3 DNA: TGTGCCATCAGTGAGGGGCAGGGATCTTCCACAGATACGCAGTATTTT
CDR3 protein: CAISEGQGSSTDTQYF

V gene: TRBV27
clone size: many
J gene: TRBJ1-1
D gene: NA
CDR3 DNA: TGTGCCAGCGGACTGACTGCCGGACAAACGAACACTGAAGCTTTCTTT
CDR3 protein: CASGLTAGQTNTEAFF

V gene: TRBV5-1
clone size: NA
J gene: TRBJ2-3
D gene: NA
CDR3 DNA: TGCGCCAGCAGCCGAAGGGGACCCACTAGCACAGATACGCAGTATTTT
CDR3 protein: CASSRRGPTSTDTQYF

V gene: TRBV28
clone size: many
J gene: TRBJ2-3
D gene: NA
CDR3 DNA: TGTGCCAGCAGTAATTTCGGACGGGGAGGCACAGATACGCAGTATTTT
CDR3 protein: CASSNFGRGGTDTQYF

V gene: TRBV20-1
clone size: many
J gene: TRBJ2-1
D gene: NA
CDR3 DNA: TGCAGTGCTAGGTTAAATGAGCAGTTCTTC
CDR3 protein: CSARLNEQFF

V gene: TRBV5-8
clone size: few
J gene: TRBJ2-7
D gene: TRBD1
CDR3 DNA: TGTGCCAGCAGCCGGAAATTGGACAGGGAGAGGTACGAGCAGTACTTC
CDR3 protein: CASSRKLDRERYEQYF

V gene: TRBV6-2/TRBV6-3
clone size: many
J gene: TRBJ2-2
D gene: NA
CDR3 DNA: TGTGCCAGCAGTTACTCGCCGCGGAGGCCCGGGGAGCTGTTTTTT
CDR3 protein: CASSYSPRRPGELFF

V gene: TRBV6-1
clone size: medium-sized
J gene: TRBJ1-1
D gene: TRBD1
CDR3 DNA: TGTGCCAGCAGTGCGGTGACGACAGGGGTGAACACTGAAGCTTTCTTT
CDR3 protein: CASSAVTTGVNTEAFF

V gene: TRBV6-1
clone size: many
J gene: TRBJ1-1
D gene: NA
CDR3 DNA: TGTGCCAGCAGAGAGGGACTCGTGAACACTGAAGCTTTCTTT
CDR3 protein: CASREGLVNTEAFF

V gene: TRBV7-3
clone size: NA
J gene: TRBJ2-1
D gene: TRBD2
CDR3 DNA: TGTGCCAGCAGCTTAAAGCCGGGACTAGCGGGGGACGAGCAGTTCTTC
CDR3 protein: CASSLKPGLAGDEQFF

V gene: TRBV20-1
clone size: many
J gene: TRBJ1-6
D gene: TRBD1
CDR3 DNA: TGCAGTGCGCCTGCCCCGGGACAGGGTACTTCACCCCTCCACTTT
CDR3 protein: CSAPAPGQGTSPLHF

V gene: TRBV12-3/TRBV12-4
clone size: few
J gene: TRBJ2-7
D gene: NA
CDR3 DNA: TGTGCCAGCAGTTTGAAACAGGGCCCCTACGAGCAGTACTTC
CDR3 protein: CASSLKQGPYEQYF

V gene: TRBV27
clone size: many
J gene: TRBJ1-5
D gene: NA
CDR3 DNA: TGTGCCAGCAGTTTATTTTCAGGATATAGCAATCAGCCCCAGCATTTT
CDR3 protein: CASSLFSGYSNQPQHF

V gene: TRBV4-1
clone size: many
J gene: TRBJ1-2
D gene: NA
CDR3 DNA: TGCGCCAGCAGCCGCCTAACCGGGGTTAACTATGGCTACACCTTC
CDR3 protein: CASSRLTGVNYGYTF

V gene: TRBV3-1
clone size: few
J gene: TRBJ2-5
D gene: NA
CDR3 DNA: TGTGCCAGCAGCCAAGGGGGTAACCAAGAGACCCAGTACTTC
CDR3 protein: CASSQGGNQETQYF

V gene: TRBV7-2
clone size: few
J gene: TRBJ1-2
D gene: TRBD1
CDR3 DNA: TGTGCCAGCAGCACACGACAGGGGGCAAGAGATGGCTACACCTTC
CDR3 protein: CASSTRQGARDGYTF

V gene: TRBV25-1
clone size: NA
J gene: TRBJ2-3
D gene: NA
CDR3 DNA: TGTGCCAGCAGTGAATTATGCAGGAGCACAGATACGCAGTATTTT
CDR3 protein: CASSELCRSTDTQYF

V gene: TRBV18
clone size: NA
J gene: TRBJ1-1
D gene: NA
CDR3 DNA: TGTGCCAGCTCACCAGGCGGGGGGGCCAGCACTGAAGCTTTCTTT
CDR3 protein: CASSPGGGASTEAFF

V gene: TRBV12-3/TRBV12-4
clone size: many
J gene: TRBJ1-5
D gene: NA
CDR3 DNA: TGTGCCAGCAGCCCGGGGAGGGAAAATCAGCCCCAGCATTTT
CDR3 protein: CASSPGRENQPQHF

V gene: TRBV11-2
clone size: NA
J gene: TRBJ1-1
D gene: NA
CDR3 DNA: TGTGTCAGCAGCCCCCTCCCGGGGAGGGATATCACTGAAGCTTTCTTT
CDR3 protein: CVSSPLPGRDITEAFF

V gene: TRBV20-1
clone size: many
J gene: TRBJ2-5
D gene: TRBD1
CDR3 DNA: TGCAGTGCTAACCGGGACAGGGTAGGGGATCCGCAATACGAGACCCAGTACTTC
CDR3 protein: CSANRDRVGDPQYETQYF

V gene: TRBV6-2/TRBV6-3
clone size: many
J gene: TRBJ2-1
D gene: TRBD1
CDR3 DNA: TGTGCCAGCAGTTACCCACCGAGGGGGCATGAGCAGTTCTTC
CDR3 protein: CASSYPPRGHEQFF

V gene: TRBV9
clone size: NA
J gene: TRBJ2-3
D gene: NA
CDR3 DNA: TGTGCCAGCAGCGTTCTAGGAGGTACGCAGTATTTT
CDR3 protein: CASSVLGGTQYF